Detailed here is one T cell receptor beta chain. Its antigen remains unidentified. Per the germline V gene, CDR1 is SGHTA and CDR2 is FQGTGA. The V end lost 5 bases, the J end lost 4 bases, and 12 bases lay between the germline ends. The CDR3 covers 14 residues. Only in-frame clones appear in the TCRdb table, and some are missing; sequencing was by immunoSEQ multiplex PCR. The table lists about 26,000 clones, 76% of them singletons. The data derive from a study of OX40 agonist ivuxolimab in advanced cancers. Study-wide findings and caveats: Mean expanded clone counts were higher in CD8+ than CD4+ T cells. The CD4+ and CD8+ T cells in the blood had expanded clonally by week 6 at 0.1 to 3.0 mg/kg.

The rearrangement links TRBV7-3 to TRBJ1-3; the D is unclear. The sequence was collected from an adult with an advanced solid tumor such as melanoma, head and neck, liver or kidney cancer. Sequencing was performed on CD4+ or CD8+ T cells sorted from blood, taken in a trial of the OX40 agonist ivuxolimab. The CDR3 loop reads CASSAGSAGNTIYF. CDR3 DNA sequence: TGTGCCAGCAGCGCCGGGAGCGCGGGAAACACCATATATTTT.